This is a list of T cell receptor beta chains from one sample in a study of T cells after yellow fever vaccination. Via MiXCR, TCRdb re-called the 5' RACE reads, giving one row per CDR3 protein. The table records nearly 350,000 distinct CDR3 sequences, around 8.1% of them present only once. The specimen comprised PBMCs, sampled more than 40 days after the first yellow fever vaccination. These receptors all stem from a man aged 18-30 years who received the YFV17D yellow fever vaccine. The CDR3 runs from the conserved cysteine through the conserved F or W. The D gene is left open where the match is weak. Size is omitted from some rows. Given values are once, few, many or a class for expanded clones.

clone_size: few
j_call: TRBJ1-6
v_call: TRBV7-2
d_call: NA
cdr3_nt: TGTGCCAGCAGCTTCGGGGGGTCTAATTCACCCCTCCACTTT
cdr3_aa: CASSFGGSNSPLHF

clone_size: NA
j_call: TRBJ1-6
v_call: TRBV6-5
d_call: NA
cdr3_nt: TGTGCCAGCAGCCGGGACGGGGTCTATAATTCACCCCTCCACTTT
cdr3_aa: CASSRDGVYNSPLHF

clone_size: NA
j_call: TRBJ2-7
v_call: TRBV5-1
d_call: NA
cdr3_nt: TGCGCCAGCAGCTCGGAATCCCTCTACGAGCAGTACTTC
cdr3_aa: CASSSESLYEQYF

clone_size: few
j_call: TRBJ2-7
v_call: TRBV9
d_call: NA
cdr3_nt: TGTGCCAGCAGTCCCACAGGTTCTGGAGAGCAGTACTTC
cdr3_aa: CASSPTGSGEQYF

clone_size: few
j_call: TRBJ2-3
v_call: TRBV20-1
d_call: NA
cdr3_nt: TGCAGTGCTAGAGACCCCCGAGGAAGAGATACGCAGTATTTT
cdr3_aa: CSARDPRGRDTQYF

clone_size: few
j_call: TRBJ2-6
v_call: TRBV20-1
d_call: NA
cdr3_nt: TGCAGTGCACCCCCTCAGTGGCAAGGAACTGGGGCCAACGTCCTGACTTTC
cdr3_aa: CSAPPQWQGTGANVLTF

clone_size: few
j_call: TRBJ1-5
v_call: TRBV12-5
d_call: TRBD1
cdr3_nt: TGTGCTAGTCACAGGGGGAGCAATCAGCCCCAGCATTTT
cdr3_aa: CASHRGSNQPQHF

clone_size: few
j_call: TRBJ2-3
v_call: TRBV20-1
d_call: TRBD2
cdr3_nt: TGCAGTGCCCGGACTAGCGGGGGGGCAAATACGCAGTATTTT
cdr3_aa: CSARTSGGANTQYF

clone_size: NA
j_call: TRBJ2-5
v_call: TRBV4-3
d_call: NA
cdr3_nt: TGCGCCAGCAGCCGAGGAGCTTATGTGGGGGTCGGAGAAGAGACCCAGTACTTC
cdr3_aa: CASSRGAYVGVGEETQYF

clone_size: NA
j_call: TRBJ1-2
v_call: TRBV7-9
d_call: NA
cdr3_nt: TGTGCCAGCAGCTTATATTTCGACTATGGCTACACCTTC
cdr3_aa: CASSLYFDYGYTF

clone_size: NA
j_call: TRBJ2-3
v_call: TRBV12-3/TRBV12-4
d_call: TRBD2
cdr3_nt: TGTGCCAGCAGGTCAAGCGGGGGGGCCGGTTATACGCAGTATTTT
cdr3_aa: CASRSSGGAGYTQYF

clone_size: few
j_call: TRBJ1-1
v_call: TRBV20-1
d_call: NA
cdr3_nt: TGCAGTGCCCCAAATCAGAACACTGAAGCTTTCTTT
cdr3_aa: CSAPNQNTEAFF

clone_size: few
j_call: TRBJ2-2
v_call: TRBV18
d_call: TRBD1
cdr3_nt: TGTGCCAGCTCACCGCAACAGGGGGCCACCGGGGAGCTGTTTTTT
cdr3_aa: CASSPQQGATGELFF

clone_size: NA
j_call: TRBJ1-2
v_call: TRBV7-2
d_call: NA
cdr3_nt: TGTGCCAGCAGCCCGGGAAGGGAGGGTGGCTACACCTTC
cdr3_aa: CASSPGREGGYTF

clone_size: many
j_call: TRBJ2-2
v_call: TRBV12-3/TRBV12-4
d_call: NA
cdr3_nt: TGTGCCAGCAGTTGGGACACCGGGGAGCTGTTTTTT
cdr3_aa: CASSWDTGELFF

clone_size: NA
j_call: TRBJ2-5
v_call: TRBV6-5
d_call: NA
cdr3_nt: TGTGCCAGCAGTTACTCCGGGTCCGGGGAAGAGACCCAGTACTTC
cdr3_aa: CASSYSGSGEETQYF

clone_size: many
j_call: TRBJ1-6
v_call: TRBV6-5
d_call: TRBD1
cdr3_nt: TGTGCCAGCAGTTACGGGACAGGGGATTCACCCCTCCACTTT
cdr3_aa: CASSYGTGDSPLHF

clone_size: NA
j_call: TRBJ2-1
v_call: TRBV20-1
d_call: TRBD1
cdr3_nt: TGCAGTGCTAGAACTCGACAGGGGTCCTACAATGAGCAGTTCTTC
cdr3_aa: CSARTRQGSYNEQFF

clone_size: few
j_call: TRBJ1-2
v_call: TRBV7-2
d_call: TRBD1
cdr3_nt: TGTGCCAGCAGCGGGGACAGGACTGTAAGGGGCTACACCTTC
cdr3_aa: CASSGDRTVRGYTF

clone_size: NA
j_call: TRBJ1-2
v_call: TRBV6-1
d_call: NA
cdr3_nt: TGTGCCAGCAGTGGCGGCGACTACTATGGCTACACCTTC
cdr3_aa: CASSGGDYYGYTF

clone_size: few
j_call: TRBJ1-5
v_call: TRBV3-1
d_call: TRBD1
cdr3_nt: TGTGCCAGCAGCCAAGATATAGCCGGGACAGGAAACAATCAGCCCCAGCATTTT
cdr3_aa: CASSQDIAGTGNNQPQHF

clone_size: few
j_call: TRBJ1-5
v_call: TRBV5-4
d_call: NA
cdr3_nt: TGTGCCAGCAGCTTGAATGGGGTTTTCGGTCAGCCCCAGCATTTT
cdr3_aa: CASSLNGVFGQPQHF